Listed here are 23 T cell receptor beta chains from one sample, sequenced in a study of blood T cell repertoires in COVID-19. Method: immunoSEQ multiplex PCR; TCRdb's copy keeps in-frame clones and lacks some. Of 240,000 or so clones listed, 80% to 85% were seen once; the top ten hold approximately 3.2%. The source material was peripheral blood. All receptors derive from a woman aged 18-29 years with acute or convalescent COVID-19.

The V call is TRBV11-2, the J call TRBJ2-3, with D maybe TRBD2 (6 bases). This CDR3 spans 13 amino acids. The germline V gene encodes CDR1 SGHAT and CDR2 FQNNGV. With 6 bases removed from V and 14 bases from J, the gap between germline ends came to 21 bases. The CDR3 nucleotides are TGTGCCAGCAGGTCGGGACTCCTCACTACTCGGTATTTT. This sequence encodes CASRSGLLTTRYF. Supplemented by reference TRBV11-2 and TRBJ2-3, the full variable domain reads EAGVAQSPRYKIIEKRQSVAFWCNPISGHATLYWYQQILGQGPKLLIQFQNNGVVDDSQLPKDRFSAERLKGVDSTLKIQPAKLEDSAVYLCASRSGLLTTRYFGPGTRLTVL.

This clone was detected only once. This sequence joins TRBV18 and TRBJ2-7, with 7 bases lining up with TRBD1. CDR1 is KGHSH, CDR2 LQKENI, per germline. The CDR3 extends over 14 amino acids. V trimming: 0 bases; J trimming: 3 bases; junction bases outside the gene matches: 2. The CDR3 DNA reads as TGTGCCAGCTCACCACCGGCAGGGGGCTACGAGCAGTACTTC. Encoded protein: CASSPPAGGYEQYF. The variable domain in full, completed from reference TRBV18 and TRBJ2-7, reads NAGVMQNPRHLVRRRGQEARLRCSPMKGHSHVYWYRQLPEEGLKFMVYLQKENIIDESGMPKERFSAEFPKEGPSILRIQQVVRGDSAAYFCASSPPAGGYEQYFGPGTRLTVT.

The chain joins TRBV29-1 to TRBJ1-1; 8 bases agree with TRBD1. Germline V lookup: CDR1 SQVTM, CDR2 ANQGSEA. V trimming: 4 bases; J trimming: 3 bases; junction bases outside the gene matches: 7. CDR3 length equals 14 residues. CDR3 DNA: TGCAGCGTTGGACAGGGGAATTGGGACACTGAAGCTTTCTTT. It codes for CSVGQGNWDTEAFF.

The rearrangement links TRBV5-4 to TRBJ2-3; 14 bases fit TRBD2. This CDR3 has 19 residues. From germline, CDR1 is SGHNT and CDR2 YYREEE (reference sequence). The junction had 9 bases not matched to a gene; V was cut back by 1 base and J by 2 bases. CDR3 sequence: CASSLRRLAGGLATDTQYF. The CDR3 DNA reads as TGTGCCAGCAGCTTGCGTAGACTAGCGGGAGGGTTGGCCACAGATACGCAGTATTTT. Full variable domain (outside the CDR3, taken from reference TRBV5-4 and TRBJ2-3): ETGVTQSPTHLIKTRGQQVTLRCSSQSGHNTVSWYQQALGQGPQFIFQYYREEENGRGNFPPRFSGLQFPNYSSELNVNALELDDSALYLCASSLRRLAGGLATDTQYFGPGTRLTVL.

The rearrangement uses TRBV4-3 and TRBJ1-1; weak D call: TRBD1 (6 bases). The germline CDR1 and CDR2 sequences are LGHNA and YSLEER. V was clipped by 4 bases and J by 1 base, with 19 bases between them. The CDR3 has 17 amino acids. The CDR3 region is CASSRFPGAEANTEAFF. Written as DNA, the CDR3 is TGCGCCAGCAGCCGCTTCCCAGGGGCAGAGGCGAACACTGAAGCTTTCTTT.

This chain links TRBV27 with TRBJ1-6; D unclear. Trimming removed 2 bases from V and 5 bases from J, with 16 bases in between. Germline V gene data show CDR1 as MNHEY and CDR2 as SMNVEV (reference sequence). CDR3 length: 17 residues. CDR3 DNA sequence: TGTGCCAGCAGTTTAGGTTCAGGAGGAATAAATAATTCACCCCTCCACTTT. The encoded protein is CASSLGSGGINNSPLHF.

This chain's CDR3 is CASSGAGGLYEQYF. The DNA for the CDR3 is TGTGCCAGCAGCGGAGCGGGAGGGCTATACGAGCAGTACTTC. This chain joins TRBV6-1 and TRBJ2-7, with 10 bases that match TRBD2. CDR3 length: 14 amino acids. The junction had 6 bases not matched to a gene; V was cut back by 6 bases and J by 4 bases. The germline CDR1 and CDR2 sequences are MNHNS and SASEGT.

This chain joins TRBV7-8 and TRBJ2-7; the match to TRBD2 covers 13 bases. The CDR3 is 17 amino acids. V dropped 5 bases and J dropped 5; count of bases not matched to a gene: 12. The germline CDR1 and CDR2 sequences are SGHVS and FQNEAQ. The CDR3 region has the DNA TGTGCCAGCAGCGGGACTAGCGGGATAAGGGGAGCGCACGAGCAGTACTTC. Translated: CASSGTSGIRGAHEQYF. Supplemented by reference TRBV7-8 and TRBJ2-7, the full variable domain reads GAGVSQSPRYKVAKRGQDVALRCDPISGHVSLFWYQQALGQGPEFLTYFQNEAQLDKSGLPSDRFFAERPEGSVSTLKIQRTQQEDSAVYLCASSGTSGIRGAHEQYFGPGTRLTVT.

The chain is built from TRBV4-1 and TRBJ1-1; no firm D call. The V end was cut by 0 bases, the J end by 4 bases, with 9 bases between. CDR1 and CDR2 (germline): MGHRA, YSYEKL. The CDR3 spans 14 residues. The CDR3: CASSQEYSSTEAFF. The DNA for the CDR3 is TGCGCCAGCAGCCAAGAGTACAGTTCCACTGAAGCTTTCTTT.

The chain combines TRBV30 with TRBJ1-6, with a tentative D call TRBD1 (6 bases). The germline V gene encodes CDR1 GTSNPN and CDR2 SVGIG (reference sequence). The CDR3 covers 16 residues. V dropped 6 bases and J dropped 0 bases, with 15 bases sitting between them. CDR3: CACPRTESSYNSPLHF. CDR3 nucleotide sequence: TGTGCCTGCCCCCGGACAGAGAGCTCCTATAATTCACCCCTCCACTTT.

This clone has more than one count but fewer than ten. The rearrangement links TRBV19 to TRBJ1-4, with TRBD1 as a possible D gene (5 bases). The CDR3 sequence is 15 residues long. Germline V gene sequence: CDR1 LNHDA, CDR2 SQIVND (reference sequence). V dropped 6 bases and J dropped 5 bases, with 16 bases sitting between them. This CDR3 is CASRRPGESNEKLFF. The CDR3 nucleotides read TGTGCCAGTAGGCGTCCGGGGGAGTCGAATGAAAAACTGTTTTTT.

CDR3 loop: CASSPSQETQYF. The CDR3 coding sequence is TGTGCCAGCTCACCTTCACAAGAGACCCAGTACTTC. The J gene is TRBJ2-5, the V gene TRBV18, with D unresolved. V was shortened by 3 bases and J by 2 bases, with 4 bases between the two germline ends. The CDR3 has 12 residues. Per the germline V gene, CDR1 is KGHSH and CDR2 is LQKENI.

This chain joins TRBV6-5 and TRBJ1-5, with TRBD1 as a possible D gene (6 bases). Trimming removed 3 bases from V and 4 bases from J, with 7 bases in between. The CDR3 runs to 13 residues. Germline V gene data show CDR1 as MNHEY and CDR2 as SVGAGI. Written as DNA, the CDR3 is TGTGCCAGCAGTTATACAGGGAATCAGCCCCAGCATTTT. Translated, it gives CASSYTGNQPQHF.

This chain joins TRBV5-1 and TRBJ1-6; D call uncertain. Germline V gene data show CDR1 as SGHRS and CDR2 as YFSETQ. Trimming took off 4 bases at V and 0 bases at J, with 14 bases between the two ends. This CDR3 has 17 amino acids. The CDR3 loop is CASSPSGLSSYNSPLHF. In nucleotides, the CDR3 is TGCGCCAGCAGCCCGTCCGGACTGAGCTCCTATAATTCACCCCTCCACTTT. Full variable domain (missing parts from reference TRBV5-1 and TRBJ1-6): KAGVTQTPRYLIKTRGQQVTLSCSPISGHRSVSWYQQTPGQGLQFLFEYFSETQRNKGNFPGRFSGRQFSNSRSEMNVSTLELGDSALYLCASSPSGLSSYNSPLHFGNGTRLTVT.

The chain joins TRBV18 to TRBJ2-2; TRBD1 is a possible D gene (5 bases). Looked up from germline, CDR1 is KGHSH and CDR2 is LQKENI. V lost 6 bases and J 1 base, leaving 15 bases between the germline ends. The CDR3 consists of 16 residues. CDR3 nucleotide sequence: TGTGCCAGCTCCCAACAGGCTAATTGGAACACCGGGGAGCTGTTTTTT. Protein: CASSQQANWNTGELFF.

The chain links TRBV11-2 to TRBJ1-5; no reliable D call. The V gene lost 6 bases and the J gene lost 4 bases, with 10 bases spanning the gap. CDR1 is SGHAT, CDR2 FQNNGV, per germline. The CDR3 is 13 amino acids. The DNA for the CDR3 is TGTGCCAGCAGTGTTTCAGGAAATCAGCCCCAGCATTTT. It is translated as CASSVSGNQPQHF.

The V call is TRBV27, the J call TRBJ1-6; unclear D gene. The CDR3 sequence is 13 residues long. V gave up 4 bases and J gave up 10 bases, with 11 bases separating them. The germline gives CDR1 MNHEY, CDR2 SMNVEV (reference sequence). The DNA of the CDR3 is TGTGCCAGCAGTTCCGGGGAAGGATCACCCCTCCACTTT. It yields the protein CASSSGEGSPLHF.

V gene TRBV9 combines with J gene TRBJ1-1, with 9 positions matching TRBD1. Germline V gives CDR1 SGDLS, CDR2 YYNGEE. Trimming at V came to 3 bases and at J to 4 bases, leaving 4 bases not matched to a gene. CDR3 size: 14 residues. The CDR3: CASSAQGARTEAFF. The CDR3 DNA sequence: TGTGCCAGCAGCGCACAGGGGGCGCGCACTGAAGCTTTCTTT.

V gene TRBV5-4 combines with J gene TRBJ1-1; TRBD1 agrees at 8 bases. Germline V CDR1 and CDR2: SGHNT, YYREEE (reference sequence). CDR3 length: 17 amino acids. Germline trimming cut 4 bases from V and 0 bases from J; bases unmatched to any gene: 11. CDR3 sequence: CASSGRTGSYLNTEAFF. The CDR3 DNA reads TGTGCCAGCAGCGGCCGGACAGGGTCCTATTTGAACACTGAAGCTTTCTTT.

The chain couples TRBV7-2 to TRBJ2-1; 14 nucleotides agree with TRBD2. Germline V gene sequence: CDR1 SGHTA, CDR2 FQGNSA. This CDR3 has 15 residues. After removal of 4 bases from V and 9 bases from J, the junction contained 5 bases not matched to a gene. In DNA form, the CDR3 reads TGTGCCAGCAGCTCGGGACTAGCGGGAGATGGTGAGCAGTTCTTC. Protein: CASSSGLAGDGEQFF.

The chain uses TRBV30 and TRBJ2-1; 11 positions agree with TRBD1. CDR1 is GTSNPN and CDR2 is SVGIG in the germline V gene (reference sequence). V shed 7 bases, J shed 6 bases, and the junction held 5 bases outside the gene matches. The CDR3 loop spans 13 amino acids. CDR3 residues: CASDRGLGNEQFF. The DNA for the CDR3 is TGTGCCTCGGACAGGGGGCTGGGCAATGAGCAGTTCTTC.

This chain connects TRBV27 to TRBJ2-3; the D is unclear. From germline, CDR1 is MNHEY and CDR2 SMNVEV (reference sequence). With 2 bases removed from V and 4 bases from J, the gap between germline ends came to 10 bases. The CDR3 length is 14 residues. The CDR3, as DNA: TGTGCCAGCAGTTTAGGTGTCCGGGCAGATACGCAGTATTTT. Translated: CASSLGVRADTQYF.

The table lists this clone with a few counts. CDR3 sequence (DNA): TGCGCCAGCGCATCACTAGCGCTCCGAACCGGGCAAGAGACCCAGTACTTC. Translated, it gives CASASLALRTGQETQYF. The chain recombines TRBV5-1 with TRBJ2-5; 7 positions agree with TRBD2. The germline V gene has CDR1 SGHRS and CDR2 YFSETQ. The CDR3 length is 17 residues. V shed 7 bases and J 2 bases; nucleotides not matched to a gene: 17.